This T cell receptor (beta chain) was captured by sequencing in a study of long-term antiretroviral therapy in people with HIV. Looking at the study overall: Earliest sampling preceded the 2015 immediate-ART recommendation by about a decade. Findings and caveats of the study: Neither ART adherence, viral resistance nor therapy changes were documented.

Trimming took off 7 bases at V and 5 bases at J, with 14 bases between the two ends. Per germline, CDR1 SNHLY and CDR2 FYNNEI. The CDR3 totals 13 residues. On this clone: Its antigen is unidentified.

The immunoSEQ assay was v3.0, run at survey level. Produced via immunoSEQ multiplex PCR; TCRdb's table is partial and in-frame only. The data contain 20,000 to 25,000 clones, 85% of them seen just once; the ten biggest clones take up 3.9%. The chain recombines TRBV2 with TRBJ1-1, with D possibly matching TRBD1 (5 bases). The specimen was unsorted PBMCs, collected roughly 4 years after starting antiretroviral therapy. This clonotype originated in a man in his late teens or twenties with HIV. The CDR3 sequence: CASTEEGWTEAFF. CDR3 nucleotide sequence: TGTGCCAGCACCGAGGAGGGGTGGACTGAAGCTTTCTTT.